One and the same sample provided the 19 T cell receptor beta chains below, sequenced in a study of T cells in Graves' hyperthyroidism and ophthalmopathy. The source material, RNA transcripts, was used to amplify TCR beta CDR3 regions. A first-round RT-PCR of the TCR CDR3 used the HTBI primer set. In TCRdb, the multiplex PCR reads were re-called with MiXCR into one record per CDR3 protein. Among about 270,000 distinct CDR3 sequences, 25% to 30% were seen once, and the ten largest hold over 25%. The sample was blood. The receptors were sampled from a man in his forties or fifties with Graves' hyperthyroidism that later progressed to Graves' ophthalmopathy.

This clonotype was found many times. The chain links TRBV7-9 to TRBJ1-2; maybe TRBD1 (5 bases). The CDR3 sequence is 13 residues long. The ends were cut back, 1 base at V and 4 bases at J, with 7 bases in the middle. Germline loops: CDR1 SEHNR, CDR2 FQNEAQ (reference sequence). In DNA form, the CDR3 reads TGTGCCAGCAGCTTAGGGGGCTTCTATGGCTACACCTTC. Its protein is CASSLGGFYGYTF.

The chain combines TRBV6-1 with TRBJ2-7; TRBD2 matches 7 bases. The CDR3 has 11 residues. Unmatched junction bases numbered 5, after V lost 11 bases and J lost 4 bases. Per the germline V gene, CDR1 is MNHNS and CDR2 is SASEGT. The CDR3 DNA sequence: TGTGCCGGGGGGGGAGGTTACGAGCAGTACTTC. Translation: CAGGGGYEQYF.

This clonotype appeared many times. A much bigger clone sits one base away, suggesting this may be a read error. This chain links TRBV5-1 with TRBJ2-7, with TRBD1 as a possible D gene (6 bases). Trimming removed 3 bases from V and 3 bases from J, with 19 bases in between. Germline assignment: CDR1 SGHRS and CDR2 YFSETQ. The CDR3 length is 16 residues. The CDR3 sequence is CASSYRVPDSLYEQYF. Written as DNA, the CDR3 is TGCGCCAGCAGCTACCGAGTTCCGGACAGCCTCTACGAGCAGTACTTC.

This clonotype was counted many times. The chain combines TRBV6-1 with TRBJ1-5, with a weak D call TRBD1 (5 bases). V dropped 2 bases and J dropped 1 base, with 18 bases sitting between them. The CDR3 loop spans 18 amino acids. Germline V gene lookup returns CDR1 MNHNS and CDR2 SASEGT. CDR3 in amino acids: CASSESRDLLGSNQPQHF. CDR3 nucleotide sequence: TGTGCCAGCAGTGAATCCAGGGATCTCTTGGGGAGCAATCAGCCCCAGCATTTT.

This clonotype was picked up many times. This chain links TRBV6-1 with TRBJ2-5; D call uncertain. Germline V gene sequence: CDR1 MNHNS, CDR2 SASEGT. V lost 3 bases, J lost 2 bases, and 13 bases lay in between. The CDR3 is 15 residues long. The CDR3 region is CASSDVGRPQETQYF. The DNA for the CDR3 is TGTGCCAGCAGTGATGTAGGGCGCCCACAAGAGACCCAGTACTTC.

The sample holds a few counts of this clonotype. The chain carries TRBV12-5 and TRBJ2-7; tentatively, D is TRBD1 (5 bases). Germline CDR1 LGHNT, CDR2 FRNRAP. The V and J ends lost 0 bases and 3 bases respectively, with 21 bases between them. The length of the CDR3 is 18 residues. The CDR3 here is CASGLVGIREWVFYEQYF. Written as DNA, the CDR3 is TGTGCTAGTGGTTTGGTAGGGATCAGGGAATGGGTCTTCTACGAGCAGTACTTC.

The chain carries TRBV6-5 and TRBJ1-2, with D possibly matching TRBD1 (6 bases). This CDR3 comprises 14 residues. Trimming took off 2 bases at V and 1 base at J, with 8 bases between the two ends. Germline V gene data show CDR1 as MNHEY and CDR2 as SVGAGI. CDR3 residues: CASSYGGHNYGYTF. The CDR3 coding sequence is TGTGCCAGCAGTTACGGGGGGCATAACTATGGCTACACCTTC.

This clonotype was observed a handful of times. The genes are TRBV18 and TRBJ1-1; a possible D gene is TRBD1 (5 bases). The CDR3 runs 16 residues. V lost 5 bases to trimming and J lost 0 bases, with 16 bases between them. Germline-derived CDR1 and CDR2 are KGHSH and LQKENI. This chain's CDR3 is CASSYPGTPMNTEAFF. In DNA form, the CDR3 reads TGTGCCAGCTCATACCCAGGGACTCCCATGAACACTGAAGCTTTCTTT. The whole variable domain, filled in from reference TRBV18 and TRBJ1-1, reads NAGVMQNPRHLVRRRGQEARLRCSPMKGHSHVYWYRQLPEEGLKFMVYLQKENIIDESGMPKERFSAEFPKEGPSILRIQQVVRGDSAAYFCASSYPGTPMNTEAFFGQGTRLTVV.

Many counts were recorded for this clonotype. The chain joins TRBV5-1 to TRBJ1-1, with D perhaps matching TRBD1 (6 bases). V lost 3 bases to trimming and J lost 0 bases, with 15 bases between them. There are 16 residues in the CDR3. Germline CDR1 and CDR2: SGHRS and YFSETQ. DNA of the CDR3: TGCGCCAGCAGCTGGGGGCGTCTCGACATGAACACTGAAGCTTTCTTT. Translation gives CASSWGRLDMNTEAFF.

This clonotype was detected many times. The V gene is TRBV19, the J gene TRBJ2-5; a possible D gene is TRBD2 (6 bases). V lost 5 bases, J lost 2 bases, and 15 bases lay in between. The CDR3 is made up of 15 amino acids. Germline CDR1 and CDR2: LNHDA and SQIVND (reference sequence). The CDR3 sequence is CASSPGTLAQETQYF. The CDR3 bases are TGTGCCAGTAGTCCCGGGACTTTGGCACAAGAGACCCAGTACTTC.

This clonotype has a count of ten or more. This chain joins TRBV9 and TRBJ1-1; 7 bases map to TRBD1. The length of the CDR3 is 15 residues. J gave up 2 bases and V 2 bases, and 6 bases lay outside the gene matches. Per the germline V gene, CDR1 is SGDLS and CDR2 is YYNGEE. The CDR3 DNA reads TGTGCCAGCAGCGTCCAGACAGGGTTAAACACTGAAGCTTTCTTT. This codes for CASSVQTGLNTEAFF.

This clonotype was seen more than once but under ten times. The chain has TRBV6-2 or TRBV6-3 and TRBJ1-1; no clear D. Germline CDR1 is MNHEY and CDR2 is SVGEGT. This CDR3 region has 15 residues. The V and J ends lost 6 bases and 4 bases respectively, with 18 bases between them. The CDR3 loop is CASRVTTIGITEAFF. The DNA for the CDR3 is TGTGCCAGCAGAGTAACCACTATTGGGATCACTGAAGCTTTCTTT.

The gene calls are TRBV30 and TRBJ2-2, with D tentatively TRBD2 (7 bases). The CDR3 runs 16 residues. V was pared by 0 bases and J by 7 bases, with 18 bases between. The germline V gene has CDR1 GTSNPN and CDR2 SVGIG (reference sequence). CDR3 in amino acids: CAWSVGVGGQGGELFF. The CDR3 nucleotides read TGTGCCTGGAGTGTAGGAGTCGGGGGGCAAGGCGGGGAGCTGTTTTTT.

The chain uses TRBV6-2 or TRBV6-3 and TRBJ1-5; the D is unclear. Germline V gives CDR1 MNHEY, CDR2 SVGEGT. V lost 6 bases to trimming and J lost 0 bases, with 9 bases between them. This CDR3 has 14 residues. The CDR3 region is CASSPEFSNQPQHF. CDR3 nucleotides: TGTGCCAGCAGCCCCGAGTTTAGCAATCAGCCCCAGCATTTT.

For this clonotype: A clone one base away is much larger, so this may be a read error. Likely a read error: the CDR3 ends without its conserved phenylalanine or tryptophan. The chain is built from TRBV29-1 and TRBJ2-5; tentatively, D is TRBD1 or TRBD2 (6 bases each). The CDR3 is 16 amino acids. Between the trimmed V and J ends, which lost 0 bases and 1 base, there was a span of 15 bases. Germline CDR1 reads SQVTM; CDR2 reads ANQGSEA. The CDR3 coding sequence is TGCAGCGTTGAAGAGGGAGACGGGGGCCTCCAAGAGACCCAGTACCTC. Amino acid sequence: CSVEEGDGGLQETQYL.

This clonotype was seen many times. The rearrangement joins TRBV20-1 to TRBJ1-2; D unresolved. CDR3 length: 14 residues. The germline V gene has CDR1 DFQATT and CDR2 SNEGSKA (reference sequence). Trimming took off 3 bases at V and 0 bases at J, with 11 bases between the two ends. The CDR3 DNA reads TGCAGTGCTAGTGACCTCACTACTAACTATGGCTACACCTTC. It encodes CSASDLTTNYGYTF.

This clonotype has a count of ten or more. The DNA of the CDR3 is TGCAGTGCGGACAGGGGGATGTATGGCTACACCTTC. Residues: CSADRGMYGYTF. The rearrangement joins TRBV20-1 to TRBJ1-2; 10 nucleotides line up with TRBD1. V gave up 6 bases and J gave up 5 bases; unmatched junction bases: 3. CDR1 is DFQATT, CDR2 SNEGSKA, per germline (reference sequence). The CDR3 sequence is 12 residues long.

This clonotype was found a few times. The chain carries TRBV7-9 and TRBJ2-7, with 7 bases fitting TRBD1. CDR1 and CDR2 from the germline V gene are SEHNR and FQNEAQ (reference sequence). CDR3 size: 15 residues. Losses at the gene ends were 4 bases for V and 2 bases for J; bases not matched to a gene: 8. In nucleotides, the CDR3 is TGTGCCAGCAGCTGGAAAACGGACAGGACCTACGAGCAGTACTTC. Its translation is CASSWKTDRTYEQYF.

This clonotype was recorded at least ten times. This sequence joins TRBV27 and TRBJ2-2; 10 bases are shared with TRBD1. This CDR3 spans 16 amino acids. The ends lost 6 bases at V and 3 bases at J; junction bases unmatched: 7. Germline V gene sequence: CDR1 MNHEY, CDR2 SMNVEV (reference sequence). CDR3 sequence (DNA): TGTGCCAGCAGCCCGGGGACAGGGGACTACACCGGGGAGCTGTTTTTT. As protein: CASSPGTGDYTGELFF.